Each of the 21 T cell receptor beta chains below was sequenced from the same sample in a study of cytomegalovirus exposure and HLA in healthy donors. PCR involved 60 Vbeta and 13 Jbeta primers. TCRdb keeps only in-frame clones here, not all; method: immunoSEQ multiplex PCR. This repertoire shows about 100,000 clones, roughly 70% found once; its top ten account for under 11%. Specimen: PBMCs. These receptors all come from a man aged 45-60 years in good health and CMV-seronegative.

V is TRBV29-1 and J is TRBJ2-1; D possibly corresponds to TRBD1 (6 bases). V was pared by 0 bases and J by 2 bases, with 11 bases between. The germline V gene has CDR1 SQVTM and CDR2 ANQGSEA. The CDR3 is 15 residues long. CDR3 nucleotide sequence: TGCAGCGTTGAAGATCTGGCAGGGGCCTACAATGAGCAGTTCTTC. The encoded protein is CSVEDLAGAYNEQFF.

This clone was detected only a few times. Different DNA sequences within this sample yield the same CDR3. The V gene is TRBV5-1, the J gene TRBJ2-3, with TRBD2 matching 14 bases. Trimming took 4 bases from V and 4 from J; bases not matched to a gene: 2. Germline V lookup: CDR1 SGHRS, CDR2 YFSETQ. The CDR3 length is 15 residues. The DNA of the CDR3 is TGCGCCAGCAGCCTGGGACTAGCGGGAGCAGATACGCAGTATTTT. It yields the protein CASSLGLAGADTQYF.

The genes are TRBV28 and TRBJ1-6; D unresolved. In germline, CDR1 is MDHEN, CDR2 SYDVKM. The CDR3 spans 12 residues. Trimming took 4 bases from V and 7 from J, leaving 5 bases between them. DNA for the CDR3: TGTGCCAGCAGTTCATCAAATTCACCCCTCCACTTT. This gives the protein CASSSSNSPLHF.

This clone was observed a few times. This chain connects TRBV19 to TRBJ1-1, with 10 bases matching TRBD1. The CDR3 is made up of 15 amino acids. The germline CDR1 and CDR2 sequences are LNHDA and SQIVND (reference sequence). J gave up 4 bases and V 5 bases, and 7 bases lay outside the gene matches. Written as DNA, the CDR3 is TGTGCCAGTAGTTCACCGGGACAGGGGAGCACTGAAGCTTTCTTT. This gives the protein CASSSPGQGSTEAFF.

This clone was detected only once. The genes are TRBV19 and TRBJ1-1; D may be TRBD1 (6 bases). The CDR3 is made up of 15 amino acids. Germline-derived CDR1 and CDR2 are LNHDA and SQIVND (reference sequence). The V end was cut by 0 bases, the J end by 6 bases, with 14 bases between. The CDR3 DNA reads as TGTGCCAGTAGTATAGATCACAGGGATCGAGCTGAAGCTTTCTTT. Encoded protein: CASSIDHRDRAEAFF.

The table lists this clone with a count of one. V and J are TRBV11-2 and TRBJ2-7; the match to TRBD1 covers 9 bases. The germline CDR1 and CDR2 sequences are SGHAT and FQNNGV. Unmatched junction bases numbered 4, after V lost 0 bases and J lost 7 bases. The length of the CDR3 is 14 residues. CDR3 sequence reads: CASSLESDRGEQYF. In DNA form, the CDR3 reads TGTGCCAGCAGCTTAGAGTCGGACAGGGGAGAGCAGTACTTC.

This clone came up once. The chain recombines TRBV5-4 with TRBJ1-3, with 10 positions matching TRBD1. V gave up 7 bases and J gave up 6 bases; unmatched junction bases: 4. In germline, CDR1 is SGHNT, CDR2 YYREEE (reference sequence). The CDR3 is made up of 13 amino acids. The DNA for the CDR3 is TGTGCCAGCTACCGACAGGGGGCAAACACCATATATTTT. Protein sequence: CASYRQGANTIYF.

The CDR3, as DNA: TGTGCCAGCAGCCAAGGACTGGGCTACGAGCAGTACTTC. This gives the protein CASSQGLGYEQYF. The rearrangement links TRBV4-2 to TRBJ2-7; D unresolved. The V and J ends lost 1 base and 3 bases respectively, with 7 bases between them. Germline CDR1 is LGHNA and CDR2 is YNFKEQ. This CDR3 contains 13 residues.

V usage is TRBV7-9 and J usage is TRBJ1-2, with 10 bases aligning to TRBD1. This CDR3 is 16 amino acids long. From germline, CDR1 is SEHNR and CDR2 FQNEAQ (reference sequence). Trimming cost V 5 bases and J 6 bases; bases outside gene matches: 12. In DNA form, the CDR3 reads TGTGCCAGCAGCCCGCAGACAGGGGGCGCGGTTCATGGCTACACCTTC. Its translation is CASSPQTGGAVHGYTF.

This chain joins TRBV6-5 and TRBJ2-5, with TRBD1 matching over 9 bases. The CDR3 consists of 13 residues. Germline values: CDR1 MNHEY, CDR2 SVGAGI. Trimming cost V 6 bases and J 5 bases; bases outside gene matches: 4. As DNA, the CDR3 is TGTGCCAGCAGCCCCGGGACAGGGGAGACCCAGTACTTC. This translates into CASSPGTGETQYF.

The rearrangement uses TRBV19 and TRBJ1-1, with D unclear. Deletions cut 1 base from V and 7 bases from J, with 7 bases between. The germline gives CDR1 LNHDA, CDR2 SQIVND (reference sequence). The CDR3 is 12 residues long. Here the CDR3 reads CASSIGTYEAFF. The CDR3 DNA reads as TGTGCCAGTAGTATAGGTACTTATGAAGCTTTCTTT. Filled out from reference TRBV19 and TRBJ1-1, the complete variable domain reads DGGITQSPKYLFRKEGQNVTLSCEQNLNHDAMYWYRQDPGQGLRLIYYSQIVNDFQKGDIAEGYSVSREKKESFPLTVTSAQKNPTAFYLCASSIGTYEAFFGQGTRLTVV.

The J gene is TRBJ2-3, the V gene TRBV7-6; no clear D. The CDR3 runs 14 residues. With 4 bases removed from V and 6 bases from J, the gap between germline ends came to 14 bases. The germline V gene has CDR1 SGHVS and CDR2 FNYEAQ. The CDR3 spells CASSSPLGEDTQYF. The CDR3 DNA follows: TGTGCCAGCAGCTCCCCCCTAGGCGAGGATACGCAGTATTTT.

The rearrangement uses TRBV7-2 and TRBJ2-2; a weak D match, TRBD2 (6 bases). Trimming stripped 5 bases from V and 0 bases from J, with 16 bases between. CDR3 length: 17 residues. Germline V gene lookup returns CDR1 SGHTA and CDR2 FQGNSA. The CDR3 DNA reads TGTGCCAGCAGCGGCCCCCGGGGCGGGACGAACACCGGGGAGCTGTTTTTT. Translation: CASSGPRGGTNTGELFF. Combining the CDR3 with reference TRBV7-2 and TRBJ2-2 gives the whole variable domain GAGVSQSPSNKVTEKGKDVELRCDPISGHTALYWYRQSLGQGLEFLIYFQGNSAPDKSGLPSDRFSAERTGGSVSTLTIQRTQQEDSAVYLCASSGPRGGTNTGELFFGEGSRLTVL.

The gene calls are TRBV27 and TRBJ2-1; D is possibly TRBD2 (5 bases). The CDR3 totals 16 residues. Trimming pared 5 bases from V and 0 bases from J, leaving 14 bases between. CDR1 and CDR2 from the germline V gene are MNHEY and SMNVEV (reference sequence). The CDR3 DNA follows: TGTGCCAGCAGTAGCCCCAGGAGGAGCTCCTACAATGAGCAGTTCTTC. Translated, it gives CASSSPRRSSYNEQFF.

For this clone: Other DNA sequences within the sample encode an identical CDR3. V is TRBV6-5 and J is TRBJ2-7; D uncertain. Germline assignment: CDR1 MNHEY and CDR2 SVGAGI. The V end lost 6 bases, the J end lost 3 bases, and 6 bases lay between the germline ends. This CDR3 is built from 11 residues. The CDR3 sequence: CASRENYEQYF. CDR3 sequence (DNA): TGTGCCAGCAGGGAGAACTACGAGCAGTACTTC.

The J gene is TRBJ1-1, the V gene TRBV29-1; D remains unclear. V lost 4 bases, J lost 0 bases, and 9 bases lay in between. This CDR3 is built from 13 residues. The germline CDR1 and CDR2 sequences are SQVTM and ANQGSEA. CDR3 region: CSVVRGLNTEAFF. Written as DNA, the CDR3 is TGCAGCGTTGTAAGAGGGTTGAACACTGAAGCTTTCTTT. The full variable domain, its missing parts supplied by reference TRBV29-1 and TRBJ1-1, is SAVISQKPSRDICQRGTSLTIQCQVDSQVTMMFWYRQQPGQSLTLIATANQGSEATYESGFVIDKFPISRPNLTFSTLTVSNMSPEDSSIYLCSVVRGLNTEAFFGQGTRLTVV.

This clone has just one count. The rearrangement uses TRBV4-3 and TRBJ2-3; TRBD2 matches 12 bases. Germline values: CDR1 LGHNA, CDR2 YSLEER. The CDR3 extends over 15 amino acids. Trimming removed 4 bases from V and 2 bases from J; junction bases left unmatched: 1. The CDR3 region is CASSPSGRDTDTQYF. The DNA for the CDR3 is TGCGCCAGCAGCCCTAGCGGGAGGGACACAGATACGCAGTATTTT.

The rearrangement links TRBV5-1 to TRBJ1-5, with a possible D match to TRBD1 (5 bases). This CDR3 comprises 16 residues. CDR1 and CDR2 from the germline V gene are SGHRS and YFSETQ. V gave up 3 bases and J gave up 0 bases, with 13 bases separating them. CDR3 coding DNA: TGCGCCAGCAGCTCGGGGGTCCTGAATAGCAATCAGCCCCAGCATTTT. Amino acids: CASSSGVLNSNQPQHF.

The chain couples TRBV2 to TRBJ1-3; 7 nucleotides line up with TRBD1. Germline V gene lookup returns CDR1 SNHLY and CDR2 FYNNEI. The CDR3 has 16 amino acids. The trim removed 1 base at V and 4 bases at J, leaving 7 bases unmatched. CDR3: CASSEEAGGSGNTIYF. The DNA of the CDR3 is TGTGCCAGCAGTGAAGAAGCAGGGGGGTCCGGAAACACCATATATTTT.

A few counts support this clone. V is TRBV2 and J is TRBJ2-7, with 10 bases that match TRBD1. V lost 8 bases, J lost 6 bases, and 10 bases stayed unmatched. Germline CDR1 reads SNHLY; CDR2 reads FYNNEI. The length of the CDR3 is 14 residues. CDR3 nucleotide sequence: TGTGCCAGCTTGCGGACAGGGGGATTGGTCGAGCAGTACTTC. Translating gives CASLRTGGLVEQYF.

This chain links TRBV27 with TRBJ2-7, with 8 bases aligning to TRBD1. Germline CDR1 MNHEY, CDR2 SMNVEV (reference sequence). This CDR3 contains 13 residues. The V gene end was trimmed by 2 bases and the J gene end by 5 bases; junction bases not matched to a gene: 2. CDR3 amino acids: CASSLQGADEQYF. The DNA for the CDR3 is TGTGCCAGCAGTTTACAGGGGGCGGACGAGCAGTACTTC.